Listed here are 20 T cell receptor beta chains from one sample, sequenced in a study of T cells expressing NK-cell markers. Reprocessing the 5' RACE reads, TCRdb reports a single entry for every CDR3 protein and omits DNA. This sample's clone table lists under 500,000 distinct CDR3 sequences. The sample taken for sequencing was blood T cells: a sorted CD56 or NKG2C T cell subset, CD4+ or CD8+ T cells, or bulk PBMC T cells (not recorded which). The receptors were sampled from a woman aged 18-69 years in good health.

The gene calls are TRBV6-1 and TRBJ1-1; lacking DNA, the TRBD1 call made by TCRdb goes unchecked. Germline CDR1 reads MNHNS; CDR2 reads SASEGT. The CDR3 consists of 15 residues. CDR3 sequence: CASRNIAGGHTEAFF.

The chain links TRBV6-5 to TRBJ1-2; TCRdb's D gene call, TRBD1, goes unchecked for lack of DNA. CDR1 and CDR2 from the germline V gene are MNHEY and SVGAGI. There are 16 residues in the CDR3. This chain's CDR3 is CASSYRGQGGNYGYTF.

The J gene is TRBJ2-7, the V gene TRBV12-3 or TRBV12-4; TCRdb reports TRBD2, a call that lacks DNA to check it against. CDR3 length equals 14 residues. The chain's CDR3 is CASSPRQGSYEQYF.

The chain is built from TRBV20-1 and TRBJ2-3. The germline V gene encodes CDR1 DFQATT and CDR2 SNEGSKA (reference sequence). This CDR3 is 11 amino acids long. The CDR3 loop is CVPRGRDTQYF.

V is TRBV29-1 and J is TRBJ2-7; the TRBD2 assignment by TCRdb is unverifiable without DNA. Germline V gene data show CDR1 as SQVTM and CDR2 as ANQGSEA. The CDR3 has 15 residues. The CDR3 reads CSVRDSQGSSYEQYF.

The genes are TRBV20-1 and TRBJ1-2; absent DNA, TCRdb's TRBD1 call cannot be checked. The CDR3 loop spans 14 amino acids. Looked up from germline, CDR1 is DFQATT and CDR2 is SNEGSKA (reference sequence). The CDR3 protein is CSAREGGTGYGYTF.

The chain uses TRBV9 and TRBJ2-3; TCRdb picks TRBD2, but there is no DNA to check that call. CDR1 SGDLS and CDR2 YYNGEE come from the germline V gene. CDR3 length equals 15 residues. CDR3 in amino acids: CASSISGTPPDTQYF.

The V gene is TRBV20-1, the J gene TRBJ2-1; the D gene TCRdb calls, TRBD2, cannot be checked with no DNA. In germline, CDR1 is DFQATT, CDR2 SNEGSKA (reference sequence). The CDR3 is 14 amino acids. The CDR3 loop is CSAPTSGEWYEQFF.

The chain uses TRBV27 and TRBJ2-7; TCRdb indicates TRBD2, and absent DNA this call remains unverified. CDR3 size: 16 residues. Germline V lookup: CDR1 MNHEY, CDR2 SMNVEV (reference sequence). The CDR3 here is CASSLSIPGLDYEQYF.

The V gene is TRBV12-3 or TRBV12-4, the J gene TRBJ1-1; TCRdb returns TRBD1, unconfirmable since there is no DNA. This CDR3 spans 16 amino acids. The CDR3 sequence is CASSFGTGGRDTEAFF.

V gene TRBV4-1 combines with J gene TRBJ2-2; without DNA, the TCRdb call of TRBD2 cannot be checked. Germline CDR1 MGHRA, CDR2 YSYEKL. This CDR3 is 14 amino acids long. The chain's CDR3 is CASSLGTVTGELFF.

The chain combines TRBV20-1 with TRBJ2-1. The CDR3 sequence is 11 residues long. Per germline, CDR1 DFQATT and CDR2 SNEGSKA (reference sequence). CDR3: CSARDDQRQFF.

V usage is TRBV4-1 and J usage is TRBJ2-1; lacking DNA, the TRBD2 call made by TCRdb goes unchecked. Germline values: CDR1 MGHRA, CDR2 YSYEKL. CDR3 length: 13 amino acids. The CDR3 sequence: CASSQEEGGEQFF.

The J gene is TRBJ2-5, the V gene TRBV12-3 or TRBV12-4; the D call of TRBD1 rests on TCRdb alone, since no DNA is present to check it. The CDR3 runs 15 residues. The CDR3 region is CASSRPGVLQETQYF.

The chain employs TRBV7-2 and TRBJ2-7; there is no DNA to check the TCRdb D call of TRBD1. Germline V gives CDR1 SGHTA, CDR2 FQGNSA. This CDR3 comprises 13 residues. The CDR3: CASSSRDSYEQYF.

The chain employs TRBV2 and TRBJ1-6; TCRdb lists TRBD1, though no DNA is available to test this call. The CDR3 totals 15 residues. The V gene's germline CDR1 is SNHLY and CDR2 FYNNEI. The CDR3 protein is CASSSLDSYDSPLHF.

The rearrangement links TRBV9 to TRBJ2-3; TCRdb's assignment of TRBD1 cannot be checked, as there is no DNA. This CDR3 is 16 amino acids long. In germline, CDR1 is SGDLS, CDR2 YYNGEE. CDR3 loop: CASSPGWGTLTDTQYF. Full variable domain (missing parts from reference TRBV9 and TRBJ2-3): DSGVTQTPKHLITATGQRVTLRCSPRSGDLSVYWYQQSLDQGLQFLIQYYNGEERAKGNILERFSAQQFPDLHSELNLSSLELGDSALYFCASSPGWGTLTDTQYFGPGTRLTVL.

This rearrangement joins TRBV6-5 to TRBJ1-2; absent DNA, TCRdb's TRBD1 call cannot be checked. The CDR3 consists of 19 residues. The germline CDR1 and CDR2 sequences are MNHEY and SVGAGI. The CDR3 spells CASSYSWDREEAANYGYTF.

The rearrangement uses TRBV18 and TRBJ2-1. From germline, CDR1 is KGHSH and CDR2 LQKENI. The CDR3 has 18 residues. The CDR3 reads CASSPPPGRTSSYNEQFF.

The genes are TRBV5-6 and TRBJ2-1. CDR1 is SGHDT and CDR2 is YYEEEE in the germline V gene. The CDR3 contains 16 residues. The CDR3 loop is CASSLANGLSYNEQFF.